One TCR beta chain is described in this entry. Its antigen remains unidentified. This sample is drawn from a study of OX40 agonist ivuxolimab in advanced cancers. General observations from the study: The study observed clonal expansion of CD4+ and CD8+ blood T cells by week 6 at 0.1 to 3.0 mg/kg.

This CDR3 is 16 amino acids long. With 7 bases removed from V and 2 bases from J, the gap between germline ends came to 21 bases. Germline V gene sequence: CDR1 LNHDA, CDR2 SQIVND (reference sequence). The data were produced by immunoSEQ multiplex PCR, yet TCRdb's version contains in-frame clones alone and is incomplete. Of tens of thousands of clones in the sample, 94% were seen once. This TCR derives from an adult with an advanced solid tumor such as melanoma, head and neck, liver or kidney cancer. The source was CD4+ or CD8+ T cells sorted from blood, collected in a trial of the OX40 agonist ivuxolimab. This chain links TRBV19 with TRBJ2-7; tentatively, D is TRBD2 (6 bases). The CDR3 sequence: CASTRNGWGETYEQYF. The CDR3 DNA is TGTGCCAGTACCCGAAATGGTTGGGGGGAAACCTACGAGCAGTACTTC.